The 31 T cell receptor beta chains below come from one sample, sequenced in a study of sequential checkpoint blockade in melanoma. As for treatment: randomized to nivolumab then ipilimumab (arm A) or the reverse (arm B). The method was immunoSEQ multiplex PCR; TCRdb's version includes in-frame clones alone and lacks a portion of them. The data contain about 8,900 clones, more than 20% of them singletons. The sample was tumor tissue (inferred from file names), taken from a patient given nivolumab and ipilimumab in sequence. Every receptor here comes from a human donor with melanoma.

This clone was detected only a few times. This CDR3 reads CASSLRDSSYEQYV. The CDR3 DNA sequence: TGTGCCAGCAGTTTACGGGACAGCTCCTACGAGCAGTACGTC. J is TRBJ2-7 and V is TRBV28, with 7 bases that match TRBD1. The CDR3 length is 14 residues. V shed 2 bases and J 0 bases; nucleotides not matched to a gene: 1. Germline V gives CDR1 MDHEN, CDR2 SYDVKM.

The CDR3 DNA follows: TGTGCCAGCAGCCTGAGGGTACAGGGAGGTGAAAAACTGTTTTTT. Translated: CASSLRVQGGEKLFF. The gene calls are TRBV11-3 and TRBJ1-4, with a weak D call TRBD1 (6 bases). Germline V gene data show CDR1 as SGHNT and CDR2 as YENEEA. This CDR3 has 15 residues. V lost 5 bases and J 7 bases, leaving 17 bases between the germline ends. The variable domain in full, completed from reference TRBV11-3 and TRBJ1-4, reads EAGVVQSPRYKIIEKKQPVAFWCNPISGHNTLYWYLQNLGQGPELLIRYENEEAVDDSQLPKDRFSAERLKGVDSTLKIQPAELGDSAVYLCASSLRVQGGEKLFFGSGTQLSVL.

V and J are TRBV6-8 and TRBJ2-1; D unresolved. The CDR3 is made up of 12 amino acids. Germline V gives CDR1 MNHGY, CDR2 SAAAGT. V shed 6 bases and J shed 0 bases, with 3 bases lying between them. For the CDR3, the DNA is TGTGCCAGCAGGGACTCCTACAATGAGCAGTTCTTC. It codes for CASRDSYNEQFF.

This chain connects TRBV6-8 to TRBJ2-7; TRBD2 matches at 13 bases. Germline trimming cut 6 bases from V and 3 bases from J; bases unmatched to any gene: 2. The germline V gene has CDR1 MNHGY and CDR2 SAAAGT. The CDR3 extends over 14 amino acids. CDR3 sequence: CASRGLAGDYEQYF. The CDR3 DNA reads as TGTGCCAGCAGAGGACTAGCGGGGGACTACGAGCAGTACTTC.

A few counts support this clone. V gene TRBV6-8 combines with J gene TRBJ2-1; no clear D gene. Trimming took 5 bases from V and 4 from J, leaving 6 bases between them. The CDR3 covers 12 residues. Germline values: CDR1 MNHGY, CDR2 SAAAGT. For the CDR3, the DNA is TGTGCCAGCAGTGGGGATTACAATGAGCAGTTCTTC. It codes for CASSGDYNEQFF.

The sample holds a few counts of this clone. The chain carries TRBV6-8 and TRBJ1-6, with TRBD1 matching 7 bases. CDR3 size: 13 residues. Germline loops: CDR1 MNHGY, CDR2 SAAAGT. Trimming took 10 bases from V and 5 from J; bases not matched to a gene: 5. The CDR3 region has the DNA TGTGCCACCCATGGACAGGATAATTCACCCCTCCACTTT. It yields the protein CATHGQDNSPLHF.

This clone was picked up a small number of times. The chain has TRBV6-8 and TRBJ1-3; D is undetermined. CDR1 MNHGY and CDR2 SAAAGT come from the germline V gene. V was trimmed by 2 bases and J by 0 bases, leaving 14 bases between them. CDR3 length equals 17 residues. The CDR3 coding sequence is TGTGCCAGCAGTTACAATTCCCATGACCCCTCTGGAAACACCATATATTTT. Translating gives CASSYNSHDPSGNTIYF.

This clone was counted a few times. The chain carries TRBV18 and TRBJ2-1; weak D call: TRBD1 (6 bases). Per the germline V gene, CDR1 is KGHSH and CDR2 is LQKENI. V was trimmed by 6 bases and J by 7 bases, leaving 16 bases between them. The CDR3 is 14 amino acids. The CDR3 protein is CASSPHEGVNEQFF. CDR3 nucleotides: TGTGCCAGCTCCCCCCACGAGGGGGTAAATGAGCAGTTCTTC.

This clone was seen more than once but under ten times. This sequence joins TRBV7-6 and TRBJ2-7; D not certain. The V gene's germline CDR1 is SGHVS and CDR2 FNYEAQ. There are 14 residues in the CDR3. The germline V and J ends were trimmed by 5 bases and 3 bases, with 14 bases remaining between them. The chain's CDR3 is CASSHRSRDYEQYF. CDR3 DNA: TGTGCCAGCAGCCACCGGAGTCGAGACTACGAGCAGTACTTC.

V is TRBV6-8 and J is TRBJ1-5; 7 bases map to TRBD1. With V trimmed by 5 bases and J by 9 bases, 25 bases remained unmatched. CDR3 size: 19 residues. CDR1 MNHGY and CDR2 SAAAGT come from the germline V gene. Written as DNA, the CDR3 is TGTGCCAGCAGTGAGAGTTACAGGGGTTACTCCCCGGAAAAGGGGCCCCAGCATTTT. Encoded protein: CASSESYRGYSPEKGPQHF.

The rearrangement links TRBV5-1 to TRBJ2-5; possible D gene TRBD2, 6 bases. The length of the CDR3 is 16 residues. The V gene lost 6 bases and the J gene lost 2 bases, with 20 bases spanning the gap. Germline assignment: CDR1 SGHRS and CDR2 YFSETQ. The CDR3 sequence is CASISTSASAQETQYF. The CDR3 region has the DNA TGCGCCAGCATCTCTACGTCGGCTAGCGCACAAGAGACCCAGTACTTC.

This clone has just a few counts. The chain is built from TRBV15 and TRBJ1-1; D gene ambiguous. Germline loops: CDR1 LNHNV, CDR2 YYDKDF (reference sequence). V dropped 0 bases and J dropped 6 bases, with 14 bases sitting between them. This CDR3 contains 15 residues. In DNA, the CDR3 is TGTGCCACCAGCAGAGATCAAGGAGTCGTCGCTGAAGCTTTCTTT. As protein: CATSRDQGVVAEAFF.

The chain couples TRBV11-3 to TRBJ2-1; 11 bases map to TRBD2. This CDR3 has 19 amino acids. CDR1 is SGHNT and CDR2 is YENEEA in the germline V gene. The V segment lost 6 bases and the J segment 2 bases; nucleotides outside the gene matches: 15. DNA of the CDR3: TGTGCCAGCAGTCGAGGGCCGGGACTAGCGGAATTTACCTACAATGAGCAGTTCTTC. Translation: CASSRGPGLAEFTYNEQFF. Based on the CDR3 plus reference TRBV11-3 and TRBJ2-1, the full variable domain is EAGVVQSPRYKIIEKKQPVAFWCNPISGHNTLYWYLQNLGQGPELLIRYENEEAVDDSQLPKDRFSAERLKGVDSTLKIQPAELGDSAVYLCASSRGPGLAEFTYNEQFFGPGTRLTVL.

Only a few counts were recorded for this clone. The genes are TRBV9 and TRBJ1-1; D remains unclear. V lost 9 bases to trimming and J lost 5 bases, with 23 bases between them. CDR3 size: 15 residues. Germline values: CDR1 SGDLS, CDR2 YYNGEE. The CDR3 DNA follows: TGTGCCACCACCCTTTTATTTTACAGACGGACTGAAGCTTTCTTT. The encoded protein is CATTLLFYRRTEAFF.

CDR3 DNA sequence: TGTGCCAGCAGTGAAGTCGGCGACCTGATGCAGTATTTT. It translates to CASSEVGDLMQYF. The chain joins TRBV6-1 to TRBJ2-3, with unresolved D. CDR1 is MNHNS and CDR2 is SASEGT in the germline V gene. The CDR3 is made up of 13 amino acids. V was clipped by 1 base and J by 11 bases, with 13 bases between them.

This clone was seen at least ten times. The chain is built from TRBV11-3 and TRBJ2-7; 9 bases line up with TRBD2. The germline V gene has CDR1 SGHNT and CDR2 YENEEA. CDR3 length: 14 amino acids. V lost 5 bases, J lost 5 bases, and 7 bases stayed unmatched. CDR3 sequence: CASSQEGLAHEQYF. DNA of the CDR3: TGTGCCAGCAGCCAGGAGGGACTAGCCCACGAGCAGTACTTC.

The rearrangement uses TRBV28 and TRBJ1-4; no clear D gene. There are 15 residues in the CDR3. Germline V gene lookup returns CDR1 MDHEN and CDR2 SYDVKM. Trimming removed 7 bases at V and 0 bases at J, with 12 bases between. The CDR3 coding sequence is TGTGCCAGCAACCATGACCTTGCAACTAATGAAAAACTGTTTTTT. This sequence encodes CASNHDLATNEKLFF.

In its sample, this clone was seen a few times. The chain recombines TRBV18 with TRBJ2-1; D perhaps matches TRBD2 (5 bases). The CDR3 loop spans 14 amino acids. Germline V gene sequence: CDR1 KGHSH, CDR2 LQKENI. Trimming shortened V by 10 bases and J by 8 bases, and 21 bases separated the two germline ends. The CDR3 is CATDGPGSVDEQFF. The DNA of the CDR3 is TGTGCCACCGACGGACCGGGAAGCGTCGATGAGCAGTTCTTC.

This clone was picked up a small number of times. The V gene is TRBV28, the J gene TRBJ1-2, with D perhaps TRBD1 (5 bases). V lost 5 bases and J 3 bases, leaving 10 bases between the germline ends. The CDR3 has 13 residues. The germline V gene has CDR1 MDHEN and CDR2 SYDVKM. CDR3 in amino acids: CASSPTGHYGYTF. DNA of the CDR3: TGTGCCAGCAGTCCTACAGGCCACTATGGCTACACCTTC.

This clone was recorded many times. V is TRBV11-3 and J is TRBJ2-5, with D tentatively TRBD2 (5 bases). The germline CDR1 and CDR2 sequences are SGHNT and YENEEA. V gave up 5 bases and J gave up 1 base, with 14 bases separating them. CDR3 size: 15 residues. DNA for the CDR3: TGTGCCAGCAGCATCCTCGGGGTAGGCCAAGAGACCCAGTACTTC. Translating gives CASSILGVGQETQYF.

This clone has more than one count but fewer than ten. This chain connects TRBV23-1 to TRBJ2-3; D call uncertain. TRBV23-1 is marked as an open reading frame, function uncertain. V was clipped by 6 bases and J by 6 bases, with 13 bases between them. CDR3 size: 13 residues. The CDR3 DNA follows: TGCGCCAGCAGCTTTAGCCCCGGCGATACGCAGTATTTT. Its translation is CASSFSPGDTQYF.

This clone was recorded many times. A read error may account for a junction end that differs from germline. The J gene is TRBJ2-7, the V gene TRBV6-8; D is uncertain. Germline assignment: CDR1 MNHGY and CDR2 SAAAGT. This CDR3 spans 12 amino acids. The CDR3: CAISGGSHEQYF. CDR3 nucleotides: TGTGCCATCAGTGGTGGGTCCCACGAGCAGTACTTC.

The chain is built from TRBV11-3 and TRBJ2-1; tentatively, D is TRBD1 (5 bases). The CDR3 covers 15 residues. Trimming pared 4 bases from V and 6 bases from J, leaving 16 bases between. Germline lookup yields CDR1 SGHNT and CDR2 YENEEA. CDR3 in amino acids: CASSSVGLGPNEQFF. The CDR3 DNA reads TGTGCCAGCAGCTCCGTCGGGTTGGGGCCCAATGAGCAGTTCTTC.

This clone showed up just a few times. This rearrangement joins TRBV9 to TRBJ2-3; 10 nucleotides match TRBD2. CDR3 size: 15 residues. Germline V gene lookup returns CDR1 SGDLS and CDR2 YYNGEE. V lost 1 base, J lost 4 bases, and 3 bases stayed unmatched. The CDR3 spells CASSVLAGAPDTQYF. The CDR3 coding sequence is TGTGCCAGCAGCGTACTAGCGGGGGCCCCAGATACGCAGTATTTT.

The chain joins TRBV9 to TRBJ1-6; 7 nucleotides agree with TRBD1. This CDR3 region has 15 residues. Per germline, CDR1 SGDLS and CDR2 YYNGEE. J gave up 7 bases and V 0 bases, and 4 bases lay outside the gene matches. As DNA, the CDR3 is TGTGCCAGCAGCGTAGTGGACAGGCGGAATTCACCCCTCCACTTT. Protein sequence: CASSVVDRRNSPLHF.

This clone was counted between two and nine times. The chain employs TRBV11-3 and TRBJ2-3; a weak D match, TRBD1 (6 bases). CDR3 length: 16 residues. Trimming stripped 5 bases from V and 2 bases from J, with 17 bases between. Germline CDR1 and CDR2: SGHNT and YENEEA. CDR3 in DNA: TGTGCCAGCAGCCCCGACCCCCCGGGACACACAGATACGCAGTATTTT. It codes for CASSPDPPGHTDTQYF.

This chain uses TRBV6-7 with TRBJ2-6; D gene unclear. TRBV6-7 carries the ORF label, with uncertain function. Trimming left V 2 bases short and J 1 base short, with 9 bases between. The CDR3 loop spans 16 amino acids. The DNA of the CDR3 is TGTGCCAGCAGTTACCCCCACGGATCTGGGGCCAACGTCCTGACTTTC. It is translated as CASSYPHGSGANVLTF.

This clone is medium-sized by share. J is TRBJ1-2 and V is TRBV11-3; 9 bases agree with TRBD1. Germline CDR1 is SGHNT and CDR2 is YENEEA. The length of the CDR3 is 17 residues. Germline trimming cut 5 bases from V and 4 bases from J; bases unmatched to any gene: 14. The CDR3 sequence: CASSQVGQGQGSYGYTF. Written as DNA, the CDR3 is TGTGCCAGCAGCCAAGTGGGCCAAGGACAGGGGTCCTATGGCTACACCTTC.

This chain uses TRBV11-3 with TRBJ1-4; a possible D gene is TRBD1 (6 bases). Germline assignment: CDR1 SGHNT and CDR2 YENEEA. V was pared by 1 base and J by 7 bases, with 13 bases between. This CDR3 spans 15 amino acids. The CDR3 loop reads CASSLGQVRREKLFF. The CDR3 DNA follows: TGTGCCAGCAGCTTAGGACAGGTCAGACGTGAAAAACTGTTTTTT.

This chain links TRBV28 with TRBJ1-6; D perhaps matches TRBD1 (5 bases). Germline CDR1 and CDR2: MDHEN and SYDVKM. V was pared by 5 bases and J by 0 bases, with 11 bases between. The CDR3 is 16 residues long. This CDR3 reads CASSGATSSYNSPLHF. The CDR3 DNA follows: TGTGCCAGCAGTGGGGCAACCAGCTCCTATAATTCACCCCTCCACTTT.

This clone was detected only a few times. The rearrangement uses TRBV10-3 and TRBJ2-1; D remains ambiguous. Germline lookup yields CDR1 ENHRY and CDR2 SYGVKD. V gave up 0 bases and J gave up 3 bases, with 9 bases separating them. This CDR3 region has 15 residues. CDR3 amino acids: CAISESSYSYNEQFF. The CDR3 DNA is TGTGCCATCAGTGAGTCGTCGTATAGCTACAATGAGCAGTTCTTC.